This passage covers 9 T cell receptor beta chains from one sample sequenced in a study of blood T cell repertoires in COVID-19. Profiled with immunoSEQ multiplex PCR; TCRdb holds only in-frame clones, not every one. The table records some 490,000 clones, 80% to 90% of them present only once. The sequenced material came from peripheral blood. These receptors were taken from a human donor in a cohort sampled during active COVID-19.

The chain carries TRBV28 and TRBJ2-7; D is possibly TRBD1 (6 bases). The CDR3 is 14 amino acids. Trimming left V 7 bases short and J 6 bases short, with 19 bases between. Germline V lookup: CDR1 MDHEN, CDR2 SYDVKM. The chain's CDR3 is CASKPGQSPSEQYF. CDR3 nucleotide sequence: TGTGCCAGCAAACCGGGACAATCACCTAGCGAGCAGTACTTC.

This clone showed up many times. The chain recombines TRBV30 with TRBJ2-2; 8 bases are a match to TRBD2. Trimming removed 7 bases from V and 5 bases from J; junction bases left unmatched: 9. The CDR3 runs to 14 residues. From germline, CDR1 is GTSNPN and CDR2 SVGIG (reference sequence). The CDR3 here is CAYDGRAGTGELFF. The DNA for the CDR3 is TGTGCCTATGACGGGAGGGCGGGAACCGGGGAGCTGTTTTTT.

J is TRBJ1-3 and V is TRBV7-9; no clear D. CDR3 length: 18 amino acids. V lost 1 base to trimming and J lost 0 bases, with 16 bases between them. Germline CDR1 is SEHNR and CDR2 is FQNEAQ (reference sequence). The CDR3 DNA is TGTGCCAGCAGCTTAGGTTTGGCCTTTCCTTCCTCTGGAAACACCATATATTTT. Protein product: CASSLGLAFPSSGNTIYF. Drawing the rest from reference TRBV7-9 and TRBJ1-3, the complete variable domain is DTGVSQNPRHKITKRGQNVTFRCDPISEHNRLYWYRQTLGQGPEFLTYFQNEAQLEKSRLLSDRFSAERPKGSFSTLEIQRTEQGDSAMYLCASSLGLAFPSSGNTIYFGEGSWLTVV.

This clone was counted only a few times. The chain recombines TRBV5-6 with TRBJ2-2; D not certain. In germline, CDR1 is SGHDT, CDR2 YYEEEE. V lost 0 bases and J lost 1, with 10 bases in between. The CDR3 extends over 16 amino acids. This CDR3 reads CASSLGWRLNTGELFF. Written as DNA, the CDR3 is TGTGCCAGCAGCTTGGGTTGGCGGTTGAACACCGGGGAGCTGTTTTTT.

The rearrangement uses TRBV5-1 and TRBJ2-5; TRBD1 matches 8 bases. The germline V gene encodes CDR1 SGHRS and CDR2 YFSETQ. Trimming cost V 4 bases and J 7 bases; bases outside gene matches: 9. The CDR3 is 14 residues long. CDR3 region: CASSPGQAPGTQYF. The CDR3 DNA reads TGCGCCAGCAGCCCGGGACAGGCCCCCGGGACCCAGTACTTC. The full variable domain, rest sourced from reference TRBV5-1 and TRBJ2-5, is KAGVTQTPRYLIKTRGQQVTLSCSPISGHRSVSWYQQTPGQGLQFLFEYFSETQRNKGNFPGRFSGRQFSNSRSEMNVSTLELGDSALYLCASSPGQAPGTQYFGPGTRLLVL.

The V call is TRBV6-5, the J call TRBJ1-2; perhaps TRBD1 as D (6 bases). The CDR3 totals 15 residues. The V and J ends lost 8 bases and 1 base respectively, with 17 bases between them. Germline assignment: CDR1 MNHEY and CDR2 SVGAGI. The chain's CDR3 is CASFSRGSSNYGYTF. The CDR3 DNA is TGTGCCAGCTTCTCCAGGGGATCCAGTAACTATGGCTACACCTTC.

The CDR3 DNA sequence: TGTGCCAGCAGCTTGGTCCCCCTGGAGACCCAGTACTTC. Amino acids: CASSLVPLETQYF. The gene calls are TRBV5-4 and TRBJ2-5; D is unclear. With 0 bases removed from V and 5 bases from J, the gap between germline ends came to 8 bases. Germline-derived CDR1 and CDR2 are SGHNT and YYREEE (reference sequence). The CDR3 has 13 residues.

The rearrangement uses TRBV29-1 and TRBJ1-1; D uncertain. The V gene's germline CDR1 is SQVTM and CDR2 ANQGSEA. The CDR3 has 13 amino acids. V was trimmed by 6 bases and J by 4 bases, leaving 15 bases between them. CDR3 protein: CSVETGSSTEAFF. As DNA, the CDR3 is TGCAGCGTAGAAACGGGGTCGAGCACTGAAGCTTTCTTT.

The gene calls are TRBV12-3 or TRBV12-4 and TRBJ2-1; 10 nucleotides agree with TRBD2. The CDR3 has 13 amino acids. With 3 bases clipped from V and 15 bases from J, the junction kept 8 bases outside the gene matches. The CDR3: CASSLSPSGSWFF. CDR3 sequence (DNA): TGTGCCAGCAGTTTGAGTCCTAGCGGGAGTTGGTTCTTC.